This T cell receptor (beta chain) comes out of a study of coeliac disease. Across the study: The study queried TRBV7-2 bias without high-resolution HLA data. Study observations and caveats: Lamina propria and intraepithelial cell fractions may contain each other's cells. The authors considered this approach unsuitable for unbiased detection of gliadin-specific T cells. Control samples showed higher TRB and TRG clonality than intraepithelial and lamina propria samples in active celiac disease.

The CDR3 has 15 residues. CDR1 is LGHNA and CDR2 is YNFKEQ in the germline V gene. V was pared by 1 base and J by 2 bases, with 11 bases between. Method: immunoSEQ multiplex PCR; TCRdb's copy keeps in-frame clones and lacks some. The sample consists of around 3,000 clones, around half of them appearing once. Comments on this clone: Its cognate antigen is unknown.

This TCR was recovered from a woman in her 70s with celiac disease. The chain uses TRBV4-2 and TRBJ1-2, with a weak D call TRBD1 (5 bases). Source material: intraepithelial lymphocytes from the gut. CDR3 nucleotide sequence: TGTGCCAGCAGCCAAGCCCAGGGTTCAAACTATGGCTACACCTTC. This translates into CASSQAQGSNYGYTF.